The clone carrying this TCR beta chain was seen only once. The CDR3 length is 15 residues. The germline gives CDR1 SGHRS, CDR2 YFSETQ. Trimming at V came to 2 bases and at J to 4 bases, leaving 4 bases not matched to a gene. Clones were read by immunoSEQ multiplex PCR, and TCRdb kept only the in-frame ones, dropping some. There are about 57,000 clones in the sample; 80% to 90% occur only once, and 1.6% lies in the top ten. These data are taken from a study of graft-versus-host responses after intestinal transplantation. At the level of the study: Multivisceral, liver-intestinal, or isolated intestinal transplants were performed in recipients.

Specimen: PBMCs, collected 26 days after transplant. The TCR was taken from a human patient who received an intestinal transplant, so some T cells may come from the graft donor. This rearrangement joins TRBV5-1 to TRBJ2-5; 11 nucleotides agree with TRBD2. The CDR3 region has the DNA TGCGCCAGCAGCTTTAGCGGGGGGGCCCGAGAGACCCAGTACTTC. Amino acid sequence: CASSFSGGARETQYF.